The 16 T cell receptor beta chains below come from one sample, sequenced in a study of blood T cell repertoires in COVID-19. Sequencing used immunoSEQ multiplex PCR; TCRdb keeps in-frame clones, though not all of them. Of more than 70,000 clones in the sample, about four fifths were seen once. Sequencing used peripheral blood. The source of these receptors is a woman of 80 years or more with active or convalescent COVID-19.

The rearrangement links TRBV6-1 to TRBJ1-2; D not certain. V was cut by 2 bases and J by 1 base, with 5 bases left in between. The germline V gene has CDR1 MNHNS and CDR2 SASEGT. The CDR3 is made up of 13 amino acids. CDR3 region: CASSEQINYGYTF. Here the CDR3 DNA reads TGTGCCAGCAGTGAACAGATTAACTATGGCTACACCTTC.

This chain connects TRBV6-5 to TRBJ2-7; D is perhaps TRBD1 (6 bases). V dropped 2 bases and J dropped 6 bases, with 8 bases sitting between them. This CDR3 region has 12 residues. The germline CDR1 and CDR2 sequences are MNHEY and SVGAGI. For the CDR3, the DNA is TGTGCCAGCAGTTACAGGGGGTCCGAGCAGTACTTC. Its protein product is CASSYRGSEQYF.

The gene calls are TRBV28 and TRBJ2-7; D is unresolved. CDR3 length equals 10 residues. Deletions cut 10 bases from V and 4 bases from J, with 8 bases between. The germline V gene encodes CDR1 MDHEN and CDR2 SYDVKM. This CDR3 is CATRSYEQYF. The CDR3, as DNA: TGTGCCACCCGGAGTTACGAGCAGTACTTC.

The chain employs TRBV3-1 (or the pseudogene TRBV3-2) and TRBJ1-2; D possibly corresponds to TRBD1 (6 bases). The CDR3 covers 15 residues. Trimming removed 0 bases at V and 5 bases at J, with 13 bases between. The germline V gene encodes CDR1 LGHDT and CDR2 YNNKEL (reference sequence). Written as DNA, the CDR3 is TGTGCCAGCAGCCAAGAAGACACACAGGGTTATGGCTACACCTTC. Protein sequence: CASSQEDTQGYGYTF.

This sequence joins TRBV11-1 and TRBJ1-1; the match to TRBD1 covers 7 bases. The germline V gene has CDR1 SGHAT and CDR2 FQDESV (reference sequence). This CDR3 region has 15 residues. V shed 3 bases and J 0 bases; nucleotides not matched to a gene: 4. CDR3 bases: TGTGCCAGCAGCTTCCCTCAGGGGGTGAACACTGAAGCTTTCTTT. Encoded protein: CASSFPQGVNTEAFF. The full variable domain, its missing parts supplied by reference TRBV11-1 and TRBJ1-1, is EAEVAQSPRYKITEKSQAVAFWCDPISGHATLYWYRQILGQGPELLVQFQDESVVDDSQLPKDRFSAERLKGVDSTLKIQPAELGDSAMYLCASSFPQGVNTEAFFGQGTRLTVV.

This chain uses TRBV2 with TRBJ1-3; D remains ambiguous. The ends were cut back, 7 bases at V and 4 bases at J, with 17 bases in the middle. The CDR3 consists of 15 residues. CDR1 SNHLY and CDR2 FYNNEI come from the germline V gene. The CDR3 DNA sequence: TGTGCCAGCATATCTAGTCGAGTAACAGGAAACACCATATATTTT. Protein: CASISSRVTGNTIYF.

This clone was recorded a few times. This sequence joins TRBV24-1 and TRBJ2-3, with 12 bases fitting TRBD2. The CDR3 is 17 amino acids. Trimming at V came to 3 bases and at J to 6 bases, leaving 9 bases not matched to a gene. Germline V CDR1 and CDR2: KGHDR, SFDVKD. CDR3 sequence (DNA): TGTGCCACCAGTGATCAGGATCTAGCGGGAGGGCCCGATACGCAGTATTTT. The encoded protein is CATSDQDLAGGPDTQYF.

This clone turned up a few times. The chain combines TRBV28 with TRBJ2-1; TRBD2 might be the D (5 bases). The germline V gene encodes CDR1 MDHEN and CDR2 SYDVKM. V lost 3 bases and J lost 3, with 9 bases in between. CDR3 size: 14 residues. CDR3: CASSLRDFYNEQFF. As DNA, the CDR3 is TGTGCCAGCAGTTTGAGGGATTTCTACAATGAGCAGTTCTTC.

The chain uses TRBV9 and TRBJ2-7, with TRBD2 identical over 8 bases. Germline V gene sequence: CDR1 SGDLS, CDR2 YYNGEE. V shed 2 bases and J 1 base; nucleotides not matched to a gene: 2. The CDR3 covers 14 residues. The CDR3 nucleotides are TGTGCCAGCAGCGTTAGCGGGGCTTCCTACGAGCAGTACTTC. It is translated as CASSVSGASYEQYF. The whole variable domain, remainder taken from reference TRBV9 and TRBJ2-7, is DSGVTQTPKHLITATGQRVTLRCSPRSGDLSVYWYQQSLDQGLQFLIQYYNGEERAKGNILERFSAQQFPDLHSELNLSSLELGDSALYFCASSVSGASYEQYFGPGTRLTVT.

This clone turned up a few times. V and J are TRBV2 and TRBJ2-7; a weak D match, TRBD2 (6 bases). From germline, CDR1 is SNHLY and CDR2 FYNNEI. Trimming removed 4 bases from V and 4 bases from J, with 14 bases in between. The CDR3 is 14 amino acids. The CDR3 DNA follows: TGTGCCAGCAGTGGGGGCGGAGGGGTATACGAGCAGTACTTC. Translation gives CASSGGGGVYEQYF.

This clone has a single count. This may be a read error: a much more frequent sequence differs by one nucleotide. The chain has TRBV7-9 and TRBJ2-5; possible D gene TRBD1, 6 bases. The CDR3 covers 15 residues. CDR1 and CDR2 (germline): SEHNR, FQNEAQ (reference sequence). V was pared by 8 bases and J by 2 bases, with 18 bases between. CDR3 amino acids: CASYSTWTDQETQYF. In DNA form, the CDR3 reads TGTGCCAGCTATTCGACTTGGACAGATCAAGAGACCCAGTACTTC.

The chain employs TRBV5-1 and TRBJ2-7, with TRBD2 as a possible D gene (5 bases). From germline, CDR1 is SGHRS and CDR2 YFSETQ. V lost 6 bases to trimming and J lost 0 bases, with 10 bases between them. The CDR3 totals 13 residues. DNA for the CDR3: TGCGCCAGCACCGCTAGCAGCTCCTACGAGCAGTACTTC. The encoded protein is CASTASSSYEQYF.

The V and J genes are TRBV18 and TRBJ2-5, with a weak D call TRBD2 (5 bases). The CDR3 spans 16 residues. V shed 3 bases and J shed 4 bases, with 18 bases lying between them. Germline-derived CDR1 and CDR2 are KGHSH and LQKENI. CDR3 in amino acids: CASSPPRAGLGETQYF. The CDR3 nucleotides are TGTGCCAGCTCACCCCCCCGGGCGGGTCTCGGAGAGACCCAGTACTTC.

Only one count was recorded for this clone. This sequence joins TRBV6-6 and TRBJ2-2; TRBD2 is a possible D gene (6 bases). V dropped 4 bases and J dropped 5 bases, with 17 bases sitting between them. The CDR3 totals 16 residues. The germline V gene has CDR1 MNHNY and CDR2 SVGAGI (reference sequence). CDR3 amino acids: CASSSQTAGRTGELFF. The CDR3 region has the DNA TGTGCCAGCAGTTCCCAAACGGCGGGAAGGACCGGGGAGCTGTTTTTT.

V gene TRBV7-2 combines with J gene TRBJ2-3, with D uncertain. Trimming left V 0 bases short and J 5 bases short, with 9 bases between. Germline CDR1 SGHTA, CDR2 FQGNSA. The CDR3 covers 14 residues. CDR3 region: CASSLAGSLDTQYF. The CDR3 coding sequence is TGTGCCAGCAGCTTAGCCGGGTCTCTAGATACGCAGTATTTT.

This clone was seen a handful of times. The same CDR3 also results from other DNA sequences found in this sample. The chain is built from TRBV19 and TRBJ1-2, with 10 bases matching TRBD1. This CDR3 has 14 amino acids. Trimming at V came to 1 base and at J to 4 bases, leaving 0 bases not matched to a gene. CDR1 is LNHDA, CDR2 SQIVND, per germline (reference sequence). CDR3 bases: TGTGCCAGTAGTATAGGGACAGGGGGCTATGGCTACACCTTC. Amino acids: CASSIGTGGYGYTF.